This T cell receptor (beta chain) is from a study of naive and memory T cell subsets. Details on this clonotype: Its specificity is not known.

Both TRBC1 and TRBC2 were covered by a beta constant-region primer of two equimolar oligonucleotides. The ligated cDNA underwent four PCR rounds using SP2 and nested alpha and beta constant-region primers. MiXCR, run by TCRdb on the UMI-ligation and nested PCR reads, gives a single entry per CDR3 protein. Of 95,000 to 110,000 distinct CDR3 sequences in the sample, about 14% are singletons; the top ten hold 2.5% to 3.5%. Cells stained for CD3, CD4, CD8, CD45RA, CD27 and viability were sorted into four CD45RA/CD27 subsets. The CDR3 sequence is 13 residues long. Unmatched junction bases numbered 4, after V lost 8 bases and J lost 1 base. Germline V CDR1 and CDR2: ENHRY, SYGVKD. Study-wide results and caveats: RNA-based TCR counts may shift with T cell activation and differentiation. Possibly reflecting memory cells re-expressing CD45RA, a few larger clonotypes occurred in naive repertoires, especially CD8.

The sequenced sample was naive CD8+ T cells from blood. The chain recombines TRBV10-3 with TRBJ2-7; TRBD1 aligns across 8 bases. The TCR sequence derives from a human donor in good health. The CDR3 loop is CAIRTGISYEQYF. The CDR3 nucleotides read TGTGCCATCCGGACAGGGATTTCCTACGAGCAGTACTTC.